This TCR beta chain was found in a study of blood T cell repertoires in COVID-19. In the study overall: Both acute and convalescent COVID-19 samples were obtained from the United States, Italy and Spain. Nucleic acid was either cDNA or gDNA, and it came from T cells, B-cell-depleted T cells, or PBMCs.

J gave up 0 bases and V 0 bases, and 12 bases lay outside the gene matches. The CDR3 is made up of 20 amino acids. Germline CDR1 reads SGHTA; CDR2 reads FQGTGA. Enrolment of Seattle patients took place during active infection, and they were followed longitudinally. In the original processing: Nucleated cell number was recorded as an estimate derived from reference gene primer amplification. TCRdb's table, derived via immunoSEQ multiplex PCR, lists solely in-frame clones and lacks some. V and J calls and clone size are given by that table; D and trimming were obtained from the DNA. The data contain approximately 270,000 clones, 80% to 85% of them singletons.

The TCR originated in an older person with COVID-19, enrolled during active disease. Sequenced material: peripheral blood. The chain recombines TRBV7-3 with TRBJ2-1, with 9 bases identical to TRBD2. CDR3: CASSLTGLGLRGGSYNEQFF. The CDR3 DNA follows: TGTGCCAGCAGCTTAACAGGGTTGGGACTGCGGGGGGGCTCCTACAATGAGCAGTTCTTC.